This T cell receptor (beta chain) was recovered during a study of cytomegalovirus exposure and HLA in healthy donors. Study overall: The study placed 80% to 90% of its approximately 400 genotyped donors in the Caucasian-associated ancestry cluster.

The PCR made use of 60 Vbeta and 13 Jbeta primers. TCRdb's copy holds only in-frame clones and misses some; the assay was immunoSEQ multiplex PCR. The sample lists 79,000 or so clones, 79% seen once, with around a fifth in the top ten. The CDR3 contains 18 residues. What was sequenced was PBMCs. This clonotype originated in a woman aged 40-49 years in good health and CMV-seropositive. The chain employs TRBV1 and TRBJ2-1; the listed D gene, TRBD2, was not tested against the DNA. TRBV1 is flagged as a pseudogene. The CDR3 reads CTSSQRGRREGAYNEQFF. For the CDR3, the DNA is TGCACCAGCAGCCAACGGGGCAGGCGGGAGGGCGCCTACAATGAGCAGTTCTTC.